These 12 T cell receptor beta chains originate from one sample sequenced in a study of T cell responses to AZD1222 COVID-19 vaccine. Generated by immunoSEQ multiplex PCR, the TCRdb table keeps only in-frame clones and is missing some. Here the sample spans some 100,000 clones, 85% to 90% being singletons. This sample comprised peripheral blood, obtained on day 0 of AZD1222 vaccination. These receptors came from an adult in good health.

The chain employs TRBV11-2 and TRBJ1-2; no clear D. Germline V gene sequence: CDR1 SGHAT, CDR2 FQNNGV. V lost 2 bases, J lost 3 bases, and 7 bases lay in between. The CDR3 totals 13 residues. The CDR3 sequence: CASSLNQDYGYTF. CDR3 sequence (DNA): TGTGCCAGCAGCTTAAATCAAGACTATGGCTACACCTTC. The full variable domain, in which reference TRBV11-2 and TRBJ1-2 provide the parts outside the CDR3, is EAGVAQSPRYKIIEKRQSVAFWCNPISGHATLYWYQQILGQGPKLLIQFQNNGVVDDSQLPKDRFSAERLKGVDSTLKIQPAKLEDSAVYLCASSLNQDYGYTFGSGTRLTVV.

This chain connects TRBV18 to TRBJ2-7; a weak D match, TRBD1 (6 bases). The germline gives CDR1 KGHSH, CDR2 LQKENI. The CDR3 covers 16 residues. The ends were cut back, 3 bases at V and 6 bases at J, with 21 bases in the middle. The CDR3 sequence: CASSPFGDTNRLEQYF. The CDR3 region has the DNA TGTGCCAGCTCACCCTTCGGGGACACAAATAGGCTCGAGCAGTACTTC.

The gene calls are TRBV25-1 and TRBJ2-7; D perhaps matches TRBD1 (5 bases). This CDR3 contains 14 residues. Germline V gene sequence: CDR1 MGHDK, CDR2 SYGVNS. V was clipped by 1 base and J by 2 bases, with 9 bases between them. CDR3 coding DNA: TGTGCCAGCAGTGAATGGGGCAACCCCTACGAGCAGTACTTC. Residues: CASSEWGNPYEQYF.

V gene TRBV6-2 or TRBV6-3 combines with J gene TRBJ1-4; D ambiguous. From germline, CDR1 is MNHEY and CDR2 SVGEGT. Trimming took off 6 bases at V and 7 bases at J, with 18 bases between the two ends. The CDR3 spans 15 residues. CDR3 loop: CASSHRTGPGEKLFF. CDR3 DNA sequence: TGTGCCAGCAGCCACCGTACGGGTCCTGGTGAAAAACTGTTTTTT.

Remarks on this clone: The junction does not match germline at one end; this may be a read error. V gene TRBV24-1 combines with J gene TRBJ2-1; 7 bases line up with TRBD2. Germline-derived CDR1 and CDR2 are KGHDR and SFDVKD. The CDR3 consists of 15 residues. The CDR3 DNA follows: TGTGCCTCCAGTGGGGCATGGGGAGGGAACAATGAGCAGTTCTTC. Translation gives CASSGAWGGNNEQFF.

The chain has TRBV30 and TRBJ1-2, with D hard to call. V was trimmed by 0 bases and J by 7 bases, leaving 15 bases between them. This CDR3 comprises 14 residues. CDR1 GTSNPN and CDR2 SVGIG come from the germline V gene (reference sequence). The CDR3 nucleotides are TGTGCCTGGAGTGTCACGGGCCTTACGGGTGGCTACACCTTC. This sequence encodes CAWSVTGLTGGYTF.

The chain combines TRBV4-1 with TRBJ1-1; a possible D gene is TRBD1 (5 bases). V lost 4 bases, J lost 3 bases, and 15 bases lay in between. The CDR3 totals 15 residues. Germline V CDR1 and CDR2: MGHRA, YSYEKL. CDR3: CASSLLWGGDTEAFF. CDR3 DNA: TGCGCCAGCAGCCTCCTCTGGGGGGGGGACACTGAAGCTTTCTTT.

This chain uses TRBV4-2 with TRBJ1-6, with unresolved D. Trimming removed 0 bases from V and 9 bases from J, with 15 bases in between. CDR1 and CDR2 (germline): LGHNA, YNFKEQ. The CDR3 has 16 residues. As DNA, the CDR3 is TGTGCCAGCAGCCAAGAGGTTAACGGTTATGGTTCACCCCTCCACTTT. The encoded protein is CASSQEVNGYGSPLHF.

The chain recombines TRBV5-1 with TRBJ2-5, with 7 bases that match TRBD1. V trimming: 0 bases; J trimming: 2 bases; junction bases outside the gene matches: 4. This CDR3 is built from 15 residues. Germline CDR1 SGHRS, CDR2 YFSETQ. This CDR3 is CASSLALTGQETQYF. The DNA for the CDR3 is TGCGCCAGCAGCTTGGCCCTGACAGGGCAAGAGACCCAGTACTTC. Supplemented by reference TRBV5-1 and TRBJ2-5, the full variable domain reads KAGVTQTPRYLIKTRGQQVTLSCSPISGHRSVSWYQQTPGQGLQFLFEYFSETQRNKGNFPGRFSGRQFSNSRSEMNVSTLELGDSALYLCASSLALTGQETQYFGPGTRLLVL.

The V gene is TRBV5-1, the J gene TRBJ2-5; TRBD1 agrees at 7 bases. Germline V lookup: CDR1 SGHRS, CDR2 YFSETQ. The CDR3 has 14 residues. V was clipped by 2 bases and J by 2 bases; unmatched bases: 3. The DNA for the CDR3 is TGCGCCAGCAGCTTCGGGACAGAGCAAGAGACCCAGTACTTC. It yields the protein CASSFGTEQETQYF.

The rearrangement joins TRBV4-1 to TRBJ1-5; 8 bases map to TRBD1. CDR1 is MGHRA and CDR2 is YSYEKL in the germline V gene. The ends lost 1 base at V and 5 bases at J; junction bases unmatched: 10. The CDR3 has 17 amino acids. The CDR3 nucleotides are TGCGCCAGCAGCCAAGGCGGACAGGGACAATTATATCAGCCCCAGCATTTT. It specifies CASSQGGQGQLYQPQHF.

The V call is TRBV6-4, the J call TRBJ1-1; no clear D. CDR1 and CDR2 (germline): MRHNA, SNTAGT. V was pared by 8 bases and J by 0 bases, with 10 bases between. The CDR3 is 13 residues long. This chain's CDR3 is CASSDEMNTEAFF. The CDR3 DNA reads as TGTGCCAGCTCGGACGAAATGAACACTGAAGCTTTCTTT.